The entry that follows covers one TCR beta chain sequence. Its specificity is not known. Each subset's genomic DNA was split evenly across several immunoSEQ plates. Sequenced by immunoSEQ multiplex PCR; TCRdb stores in-frame clones only, minus some. The sample records about 2 million clones, roughly 94% being singletons. The data originate from a study of shared clonotypes between healthy human individuals. V gave up 4 bases and J gave up 2 bases, with 13 bases separating them. Germline V gives CDR1 SGHNT, CDR2 YYREEE (reference sequence). This CDR3 spans 15 amino acids. Regarding the study as a whole: A reduction in generation probabilities was seen for non-shared clonotypes relative to those shared by all four donors.

The J gene is TRBJ1-3, the V gene TRBV5-4, with a possible D match to TRBD1 (5 bases). Sequencing was performed on naive CD4+ T cells sorted from blood. Subset meaning: CD45RA+ positively selected. The TCR comes from a man between 18 and 29 years old in good health. The CDR3 nucleotides read TGTGCCAGCAGCCGCTTCGGGGGAGCTGGAAACACCATATATTTT. Translating gives CASSRFGGAGNTIYF.